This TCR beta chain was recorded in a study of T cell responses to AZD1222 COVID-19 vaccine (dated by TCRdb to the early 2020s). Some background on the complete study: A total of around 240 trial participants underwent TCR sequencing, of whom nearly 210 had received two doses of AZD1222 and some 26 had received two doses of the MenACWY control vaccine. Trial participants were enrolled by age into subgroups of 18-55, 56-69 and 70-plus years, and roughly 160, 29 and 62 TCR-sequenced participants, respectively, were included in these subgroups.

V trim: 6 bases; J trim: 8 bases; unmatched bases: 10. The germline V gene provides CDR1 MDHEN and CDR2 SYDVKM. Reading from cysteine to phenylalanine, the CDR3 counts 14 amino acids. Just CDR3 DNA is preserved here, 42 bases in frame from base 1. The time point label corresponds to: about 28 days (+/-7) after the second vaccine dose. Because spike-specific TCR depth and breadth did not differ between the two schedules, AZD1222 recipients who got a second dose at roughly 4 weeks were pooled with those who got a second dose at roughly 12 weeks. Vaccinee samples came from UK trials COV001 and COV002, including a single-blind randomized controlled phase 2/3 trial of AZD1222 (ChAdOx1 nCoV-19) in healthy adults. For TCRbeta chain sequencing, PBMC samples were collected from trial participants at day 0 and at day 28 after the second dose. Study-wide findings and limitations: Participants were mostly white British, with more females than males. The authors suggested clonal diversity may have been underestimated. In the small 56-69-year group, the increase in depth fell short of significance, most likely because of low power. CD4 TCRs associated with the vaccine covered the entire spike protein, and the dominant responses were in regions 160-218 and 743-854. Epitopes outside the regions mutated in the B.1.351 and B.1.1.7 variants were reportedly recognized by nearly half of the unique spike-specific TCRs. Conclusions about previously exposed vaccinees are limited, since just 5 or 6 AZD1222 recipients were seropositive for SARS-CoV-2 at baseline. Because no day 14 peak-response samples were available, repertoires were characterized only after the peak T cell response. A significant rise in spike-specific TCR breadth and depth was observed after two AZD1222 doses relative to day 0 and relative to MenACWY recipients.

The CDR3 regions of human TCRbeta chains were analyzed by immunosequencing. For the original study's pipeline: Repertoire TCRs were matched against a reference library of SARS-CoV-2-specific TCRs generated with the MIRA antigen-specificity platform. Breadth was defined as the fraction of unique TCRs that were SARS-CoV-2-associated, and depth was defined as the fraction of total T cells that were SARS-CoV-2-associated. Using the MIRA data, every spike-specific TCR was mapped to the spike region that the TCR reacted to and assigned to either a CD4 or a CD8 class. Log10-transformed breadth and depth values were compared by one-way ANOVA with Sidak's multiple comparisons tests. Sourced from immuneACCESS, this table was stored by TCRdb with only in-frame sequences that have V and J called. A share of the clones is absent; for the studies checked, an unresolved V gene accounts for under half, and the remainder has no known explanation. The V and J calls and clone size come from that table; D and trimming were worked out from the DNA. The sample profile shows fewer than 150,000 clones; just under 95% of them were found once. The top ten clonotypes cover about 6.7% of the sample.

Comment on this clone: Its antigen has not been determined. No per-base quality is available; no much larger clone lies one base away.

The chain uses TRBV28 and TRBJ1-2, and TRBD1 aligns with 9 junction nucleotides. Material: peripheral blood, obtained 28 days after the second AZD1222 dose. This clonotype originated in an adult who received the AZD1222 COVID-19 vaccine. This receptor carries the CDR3 CASSKGQGVDGYTF. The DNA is TGTGCCAGCAGCAAGGGACAGGGAGTAGACGGCTACACCTTC.